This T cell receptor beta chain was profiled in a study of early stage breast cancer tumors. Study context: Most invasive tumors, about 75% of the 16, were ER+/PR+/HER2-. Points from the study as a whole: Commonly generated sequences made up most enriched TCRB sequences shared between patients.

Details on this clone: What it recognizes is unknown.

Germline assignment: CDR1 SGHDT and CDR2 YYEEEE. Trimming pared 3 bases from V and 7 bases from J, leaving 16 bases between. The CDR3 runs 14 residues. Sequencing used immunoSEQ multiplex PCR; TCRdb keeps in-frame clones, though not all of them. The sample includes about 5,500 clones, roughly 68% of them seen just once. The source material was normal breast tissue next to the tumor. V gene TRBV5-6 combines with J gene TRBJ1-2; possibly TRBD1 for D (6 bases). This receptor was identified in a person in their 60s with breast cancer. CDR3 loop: CASSSVQGFGGYTF. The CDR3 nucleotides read TGTGCCAGCAGCTCGGTACAGGGATTTGGTGGCTACACCTTC.